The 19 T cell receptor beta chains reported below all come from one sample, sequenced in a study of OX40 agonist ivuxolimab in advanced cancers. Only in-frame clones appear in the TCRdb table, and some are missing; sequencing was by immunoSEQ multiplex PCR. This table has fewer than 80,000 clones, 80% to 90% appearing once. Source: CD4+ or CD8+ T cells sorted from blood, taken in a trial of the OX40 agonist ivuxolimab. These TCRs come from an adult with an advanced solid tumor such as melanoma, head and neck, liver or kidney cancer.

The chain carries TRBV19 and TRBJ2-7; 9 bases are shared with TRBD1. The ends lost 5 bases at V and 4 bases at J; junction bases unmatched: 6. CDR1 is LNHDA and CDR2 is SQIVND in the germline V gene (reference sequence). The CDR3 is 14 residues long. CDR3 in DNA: TGTGCCAGTAGTCCCGGGACAGGGCCATACGAGCAGTACTTC. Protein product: CASSPGTGPYEQYF.

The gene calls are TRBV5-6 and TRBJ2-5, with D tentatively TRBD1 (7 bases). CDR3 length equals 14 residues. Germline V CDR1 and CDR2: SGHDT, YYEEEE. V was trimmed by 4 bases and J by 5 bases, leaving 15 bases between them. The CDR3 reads CASSPGGIGETQYF. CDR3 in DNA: TGTGCCAGCAGCCCAGGGGGGATCGGGGAGACCCAGTACTTC.

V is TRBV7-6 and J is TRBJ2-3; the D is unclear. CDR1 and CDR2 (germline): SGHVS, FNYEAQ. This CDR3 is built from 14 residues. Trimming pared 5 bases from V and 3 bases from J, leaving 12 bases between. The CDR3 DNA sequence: TGTGCCAGCAGCCCGCATCAGAAGACAGATACGCAGTATTTT. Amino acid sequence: CASSPHQKTDTQYF.

CDR3 residues: CASSLGAGVGNQPQHF. As DNA, the CDR3 is TGTGCCAGCAGCTTGGGGGCGGGAGTCGGCAATCAGCCCCAGCATTTT. The V and J genes are TRBV5-6 and TRBJ1-5; no firm D call. The CDR3 spans 16 residues. Looked up from germline, CDR1 is SGHDT and CDR2 is YYEEEE. V lost 0 bases and J 2 bases, leaving 12 bases between the germline ends. The entire variable domain, with the rest obtained from reference TRBV5-6 and TRBJ1-5, is as follows: DAGVTQSPTHLIKTRGQQVTLRCSPKSGHDTVSWYQQALGQGPQFIFQYYEEEERQRGNFPDRFSGHQFPNYSSELNVNALLLGDSALYLCASSLGAGVGNQPQHFGDGTRLSIL.

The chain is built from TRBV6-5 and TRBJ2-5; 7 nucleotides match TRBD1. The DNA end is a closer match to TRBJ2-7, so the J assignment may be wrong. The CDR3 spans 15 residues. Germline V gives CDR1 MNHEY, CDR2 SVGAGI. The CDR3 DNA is TGTGCCAGCAGACCACCGGGACAGAGCTCCTACGAGCAGTACTTC. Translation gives CASRPPGQSSYEQYF.

CDR3 coding DNA: TGTGCCTGGAGTGCCCTGGGACTAGGGTACAATGAGCAGTTCTTC. Its protein product is CAWSALGLGYNEQFF. V usage is TRBV30 and J usage is TRBJ2-1; 8 bases agree with TRBD2. CDR1 and CDR2 (germline): GTSNPN, SVGIG (reference sequence). V dropped 1 base and J dropped 4; count of bases not matched to a gene: 6. The length of the CDR3 is 15 residues. The whole variable domain, filled in from reference TRBV30 and TRBJ2-1, reads SQTIHQWPATLVQPVGSPLSLECTVEGTSNPNLYWYRQAAGRGLQLLFYSVGIGQISSEVPQNLSASRPQDRQFILSSKKLLLSDSGFYLCAWSALGLGYNEQFFGPGTRLTVL.

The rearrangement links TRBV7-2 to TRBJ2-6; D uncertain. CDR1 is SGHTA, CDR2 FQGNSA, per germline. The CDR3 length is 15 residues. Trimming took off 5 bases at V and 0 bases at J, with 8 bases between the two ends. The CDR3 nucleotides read TGTGCCAGCAGCAACAGTATCTCTGGGGCCAACGTCCTGACTTTC. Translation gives CASSNSISGANVLTF.

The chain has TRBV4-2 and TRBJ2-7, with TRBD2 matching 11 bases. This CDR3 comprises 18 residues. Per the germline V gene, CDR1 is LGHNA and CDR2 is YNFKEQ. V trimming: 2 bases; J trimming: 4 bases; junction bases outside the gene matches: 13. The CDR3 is CASSQKGGVAGGPYEQYF. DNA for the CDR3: TGTGCCAGCAGCCAAAAAGGGGGCGTAGCGGGAGGGCCATACGAGCAGTACTTC.

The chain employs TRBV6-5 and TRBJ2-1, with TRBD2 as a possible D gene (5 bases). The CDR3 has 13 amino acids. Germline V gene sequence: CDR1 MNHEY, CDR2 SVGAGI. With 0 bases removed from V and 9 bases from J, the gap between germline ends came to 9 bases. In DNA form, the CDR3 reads TGTGCCAGCAGTTACTCGTCCCGGGGTGAGCAGTTCTTC. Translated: CASSYSSRGEQFF.

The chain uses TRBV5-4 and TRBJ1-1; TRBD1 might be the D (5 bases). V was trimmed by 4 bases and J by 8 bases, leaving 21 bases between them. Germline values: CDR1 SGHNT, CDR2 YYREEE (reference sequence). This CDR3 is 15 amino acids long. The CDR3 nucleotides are TGTGCCAGCAGCACCCCCGGGACGTTAATAGAGGAAGCTTTCTTT. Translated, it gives CASSTPGTLIEEAFF. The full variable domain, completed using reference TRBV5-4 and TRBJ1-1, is ETGVTQSPTHLIKTRGQQVTLRCSSQSGHNTVSWYQQALGQGPQFIFQYYREEENGRGNFPPRFSGLQFPNYSSELNVNALELDDSALYLCASSTPGTLIEEAFFGQGTRLTVV.

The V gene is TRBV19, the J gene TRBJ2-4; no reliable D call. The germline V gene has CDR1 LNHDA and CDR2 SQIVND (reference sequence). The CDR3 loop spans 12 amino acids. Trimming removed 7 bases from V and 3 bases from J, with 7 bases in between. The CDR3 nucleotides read TGTGCCAGTACGTCGAACAAAAACATTCAGTACTTC. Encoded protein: CASTSNKNIQYF.

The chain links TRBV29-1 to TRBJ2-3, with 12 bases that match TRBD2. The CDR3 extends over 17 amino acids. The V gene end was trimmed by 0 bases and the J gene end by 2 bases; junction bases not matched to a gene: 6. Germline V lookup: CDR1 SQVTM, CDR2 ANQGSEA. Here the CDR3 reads CSVEDPSGGVYTDTQYF. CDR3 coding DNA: TGCAGCGTTGAAGACCCTAGCGGGGGGGTGTACACAGATACGCAGTATTTT.

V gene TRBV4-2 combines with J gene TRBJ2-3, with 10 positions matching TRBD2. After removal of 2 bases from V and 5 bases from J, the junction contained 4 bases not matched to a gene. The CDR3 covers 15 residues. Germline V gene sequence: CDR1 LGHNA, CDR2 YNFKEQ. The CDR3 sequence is CASSQQAGGQDTQYF. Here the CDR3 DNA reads TGTGCCAGCAGCCAACAAGCGGGAGGGCAAGATACGCAGTATTTT.

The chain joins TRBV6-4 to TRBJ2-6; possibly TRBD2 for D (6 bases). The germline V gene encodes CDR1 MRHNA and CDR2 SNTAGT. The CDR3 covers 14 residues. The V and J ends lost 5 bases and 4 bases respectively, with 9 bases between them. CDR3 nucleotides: TGTGCCAGCAGTCCGGGGGACGGGGCCAACGTCCTGACTTTC. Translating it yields CASSPGDGANVLTF.

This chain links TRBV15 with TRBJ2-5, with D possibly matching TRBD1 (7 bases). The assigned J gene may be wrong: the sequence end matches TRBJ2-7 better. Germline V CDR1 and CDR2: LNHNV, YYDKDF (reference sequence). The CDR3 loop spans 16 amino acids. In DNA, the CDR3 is TGTGCCACCAGCAGACCTGGCGGGACAGAGCCCTACGAGCAGTACTTC. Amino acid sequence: CATSRPGGTEPYEQYF.

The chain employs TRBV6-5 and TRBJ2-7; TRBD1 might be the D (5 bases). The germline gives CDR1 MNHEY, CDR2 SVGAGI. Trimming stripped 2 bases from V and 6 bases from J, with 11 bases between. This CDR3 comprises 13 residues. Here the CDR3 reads CASSYSNQGEQYF. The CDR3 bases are TGTGCCAGCAGTTACAGTAACCAGGGCGAGCAGTACTTC.

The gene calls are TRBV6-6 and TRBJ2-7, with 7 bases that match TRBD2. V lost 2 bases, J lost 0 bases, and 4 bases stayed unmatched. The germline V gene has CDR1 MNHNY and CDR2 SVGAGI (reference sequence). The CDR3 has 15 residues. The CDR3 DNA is TGTGCCAGCAGTTACGGAGCGGGGAGCTCCTACGAGCAGTACTTC. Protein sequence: CASSYGAGSSYEQYF.

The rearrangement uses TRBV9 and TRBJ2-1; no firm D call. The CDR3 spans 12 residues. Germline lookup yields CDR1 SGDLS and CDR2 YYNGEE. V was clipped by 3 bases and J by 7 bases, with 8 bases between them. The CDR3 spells CASSARWNEQFF. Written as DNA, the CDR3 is TGTGCCAGCAGCGCCCGGTGGAATGAGCAGTTCTTC.

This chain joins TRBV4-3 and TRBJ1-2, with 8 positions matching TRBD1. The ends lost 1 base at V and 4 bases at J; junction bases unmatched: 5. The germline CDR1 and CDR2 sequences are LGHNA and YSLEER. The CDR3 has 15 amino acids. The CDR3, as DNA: TGCGCCAGCAGCCAAGGGGAGGACAGGGCCTATGGCTACACCTTC. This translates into CASSQGEDRAYGYTF.